One sample yielded the 18 T cell receptor beta chains listed below, sequenced in a study of blood T cell repertoires in COVID-19. Clones were sequenced by immunoSEQ multiplex PCR, and TCRdb holds only the in-frame ones, with some missing. The data contain about 170,000 clones, roughly 93% of them singletons. Material for sequencing was peripheral blood. The source of these receptors is a man aged 18 to 30 with COVID-19, enrolled during active disease.

Written as DNA, the CDR3 is TGTGCCACCAGTGATCCGAGGGGGTCCTACAATGAGCAGTTCTTC. This codes for CATSDPRGSYNEQFF. V gene TRBV24-1 combines with J gene TRBJ2-1; a possible D gene is TRBD1 (6 bases). The germline CDR1 and CDR2 sequences are KGHDR and SFDVKD. The CDR3 is 15 amino acids. V lost 3 bases to trimming and J lost 1 base, with 9 bases between them.

The V and J genes are TRBV27 and TRBJ1-1; D uncertain. V was clipped by 5 bases and J by 5 bases, with 15 bases between them. This CDR3 is 14 amino acids long. CDR1 MNHEY and CDR2 SMNVEV come from the germline V gene (reference sequence). CDR3 sequence (DNA): TGTGCCAGCAGTCCCCAGAGCCGAGGAACTGAAGCTTTCTTT. Encoded protein: CASSPQSRGTEAFF.

This chain links TRBV7-4 with TRBJ2-7; TRBD1 aligns across 7 bases. This CDR3 region has 16 residues. Germline assignment: CDR1 SGHVT and CDR2 SQSDAQ. V gave up 4 bases and J gave up 3 bases; unmatched junction bases: 12. The CDR3 reads CASSSIAPGQNYEQYF. In DNA, the CDR3 is TGTGCCAGCAGCTCTATAGCCCCGGGACAGAACTACGAGCAGTACTTC.

CDR3: CASSETSDTQYF. The DNA of the CDR3 is TGTGCCAGCAGTGAGACTAGCGATACGCAGTATTTT. The gene calls are TRBV9 and TRBJ2-3, with 7 bases that match TRBD2. The CDR3 is 12 amino acids. Germline trimming cut 5 bases from V and 6 bases from J; bases unmatched to any gene: 3. Germline CDR1 SGDLS, CDR2 YYNGEE.

The rearrangement joins TRBV18 to TRBJ2-1, with D uncertain. This CDR3 spans 15 amino acids. The V end lost 0 bases, the J end lost 4 bases, and 10 bases lay between the germline ends. Germline V gives CDR1 KGHSH, CDR2 LQKENI. CDR3 sequence: CASSPPIIQYNEQFF. CDR3 DNA: TGTGCCAGCTCACCACCGATAATCCAGTACAATGAGCAGTTCTTC.

This chain joins TRBV10-1 and TRBJ2-2; D call uncertain. Germline CDR1 WNHNN, CDR2 SYGVQD (reference sequence). Trimming cost V 2 bases and J 2 bases, with 9 bases left between them. CDR3 length: 15 amino acids. Here the CDR3 reads CASSEVASNTGELFF. As DNA, the CDR3 is TGCGCCAGCAGTGAGGTGGCTAGTAACACCGGGGAGCTGTTTTTT.

The J gene is TRBJ1-2, the V gene TRBV6-5, with 9 bases aligning to TRBD1. The CDR3 is 13 residues long. J lost 6 bases, V lost 4 bases, and 3 bases had no gene match. CDR1 and CDR2 from the germline V gene are MNHEY and SVGAGI. The CDR3, as DNA: TGTGCCAGCAGTTCCCGGACAGGGGATGGCTACACCTTC. Protein sequence: CASSSRTGDGYTF.

This clone was detected once. The rearrangement links TRBV7-6 to TRBJ2-7; 9 bases align to TRBD1. Looked up from germline, CDR1 is SGHVS and CDR2 is FNYEAQ. With V trimmed by 5 bases and J by 2 bases, 13 bases remained unmatched. The CDR3 extends over 17 amino acids. The CDR3 nucleotides read TGTGCCAGCAGCCAAGCCGGCAGGACAGGGGACCCCTACGAGCAGTACTTC. As protein: CASSQAGRTGDPYEQYF.

This clone was counted a few times. The chain recombines TRBV6-2 or TRBV6-3 with TRBJ1-1; TRBD1 matches 7 bases. Per germline, CDR1 MNHEY and CDR2 SVGEGT. This CDR3 has 12 amino acids. V lost 6 bases and J lost 7; bases outside the gene matches: 5. CDR3 coding DNA: TGTGCCAGCAGCCTGGACAGGATTGAAGCTTTCTTT. This gives the protein CASSLDRIEAFF.

This clone appeared once. This sequence joins TRBV2 and TRBJ1-1; possibly TRBD1 for D (6 bases). Germline V gene data show CDR1 as SNHLY and CDR2 as FYNNEI. This CDR3 is 14 amino acids long. Trimming shortened V by 7 bases and J by 5 bases, and 17 bases separated the two germline ends. Here the CDR3 reads CASTEVQGNTEAFF. CDR3 DNA: TGTGCCAGCACCGAGGTGCAGGGGAATACTGAAGCTTTCTTT.

In its sample, this clone was seen once. The chain carries TRBV3-1 (or the pseudogene TRBV3-2) and TRBJ2-5; 8 positions match TRBD2. The CDR3 is made up of 15 amino acids. Per the germline V gene, CDR1 is LGHDT and CDR2 is YNNKEL (reference sequence). Trimming cost V 2 bases and J 4 bases; bases outside gene matches: 6. Written as DNA, the CDR3 is TGTGCCAGCAGCCAACTTTCCGGGAGGGGAGAGACCCAGTACTTC. It is translated as CASSQLSGRGETQYF.

The chain uses TRBV19 and TRBJ2-7; 8 bases are a match to TRBD2. This CDR3 comprises 13 residues. V shed 9 bases, J shed 7 bases, and the junction held 11 bases outside the gene matches. The germline gives CDR1 LNHDA, CDR2 SQIVND (reference sequence). CDR3 coding DNA: TGTGCCAGCGGGGGGGTAGCGGTGAGGGAGCAGTACTTC. Encoded protein: CASGGVAVREQYF.

The chain is built from TRBV6-2 or TRBV6-3 and TRBJ2-7; D call uncertain. The CDR3 has 16 amino acids. The V and J ends lost 5 bases and 2 bases respectively, with 19 bases between them. Germline V CDR1 and CDR2: MNHEY, SVGEGT. The CDR3 loop is CASSPLPPGRAYEQYF. The CDR3 DNA reads TGTGCCAGCAGTCCATTACCCCCAGGCAGAGCCTACGAGCAGTACTTC.

The chain uses TRBV12-5 and TRBJ1-1; 7 bases are shared with TRBD1. Unmatched junction bases numbered 10, after V lost 6 bases and J lost 6 bases. Germline-derived CDR1 and CDR2 are LGHNT and FRNRAP. The CDR3 contains 14 residues. The CDR3 DNA reads as TGTGCTAGTGGCAAGGGGACAGCCCCTTCTGAAGCTTTCTTT. It translates to CASGKGTAPSEAFF. The entire variable domain, with the rest obtained from reference TRBV12-5 and TRBJ1-1, is as follows: DARVTQTPRHKVTEMGQEVTMRCQPILGHNTVFWYRQTMMQGLELLAYFRNRAPLDDSGMPKDRFSAEMPDATLATLKIQPSEPRDSAVYFCASGKGTAPSEAFFGQGTRLTVV.

This chain links TRBV29-1 with TRBJ2-1, with TRBD2 matching over 7 bases. The germline CDR1 and CDR2 sequences are SQVTM and ANQGSEA. The junction had 7 bases not matched to a gene; V was cut back by 1 base and J by 4 bases. The CDR3 sequence is 15 residues long. The CDR3 reads CSVEGRLAHYNEQFF. The CDR3 bases are TGCAGCGTTGAAGGGAGACTAGCACATTACAATGAGCAGTTCTTC.

V gene TRBV4-1 combines with J gene TRBJ2-7, with TRBD1 matching over 8 bases. V trimming: 0 bases; J trimming: 6 bases; junction bases outside the gene matches: 7. CDR1 MGHRA and CDR2 YSYEKL come from the germline V gene. The CDR3 contains 15 residues. Here the CDR3 reads CASSQDLDRVLEQYF. The CDR3 nucleotides read TGCGCCAGCAGCCAAGATCTGGACAGGGTACTCGAGCAGTACTTC.

In this sample, this clone turned up a few times. The V and J genes are TRBV2 and TRBJ1-2; D might be TRBD1 (5 bases). Trimming cost V 5 bases and J 6 bases, with 16 bases left between them. This CDR3 has 14 amino acids. The germline V gene encodes CDR1 SNHLY and CDR2 FYNNEI. The chain's CDR3 is CASSFLDSWDGYTF. The CDR3 bases are TGTGCCAGCAGTTTCCTAGACAGTTGGGATGGCTACACCTTC.

The chain combines TRBV13 with TRBJ1-2; TRBD1 might be the D (6 bases). CDR1 is PRHDT, CDR2 FYEKMQ, per germline (reference sequence). V shed 0 bases and J shed 7 bases, with 12 bases lying between them. CDR3 length: 14 residues. CDR3 loop: CASSLGGQGRGYTF. For the CDR3, the DNA is TGTGCCAGCAGCTTAGGGGGACAAGGACGTGGCTACACCTTC.